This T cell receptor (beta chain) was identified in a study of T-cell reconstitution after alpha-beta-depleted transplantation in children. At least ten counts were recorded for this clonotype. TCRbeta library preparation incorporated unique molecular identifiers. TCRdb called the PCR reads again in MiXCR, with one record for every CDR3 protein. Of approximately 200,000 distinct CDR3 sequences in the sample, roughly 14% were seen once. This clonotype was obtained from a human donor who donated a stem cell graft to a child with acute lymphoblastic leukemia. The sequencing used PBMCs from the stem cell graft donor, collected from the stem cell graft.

The CDR3 loop reads CATSDSAGGEGTEAFF. The CDR3 DNA follows: TGTGCCACCAGTGATTCTGCGGGGGGCGAGGGCACTGAAGCTTTCTTT. The chain recombines TRBV24-1 with TRBJ1-1, with D possibly being TRBD1 (6 bases). The CDR3 is 16 amino acids. Germline CDR1 reads KGHDR; CDR2 reads SFDVKD. The ends were cut back, 2 bases at V and 4 bases at J, with 16 bases in the middle.